These 21 T cell receptor beta chains originate from one sample sequenced in a study of blood T cell repertoires in COVID-19 (dated by TCRdb to 2018 to 2020). Libraries came from the immunoSEQ multiplex PCR assay. TCRdb took over this immuneACCESS table, retaining in-frame rearrangements with V and J assigned. Such tables are incomplete; in checked studies, under half of the missing clones stem from an unresolved V gene, and the remainder is unexplained. The sample table shows 200,000 to 300,000 clones, and 65% to 90% are seen once. The top ten clonotypes cover about 2.3% of the sample. Sequenced sample: peripheral blood. The receptors derive from a man aged 35 to 55 who had recovered from COVID-19.

The rearrangement uses TRBV7-2 and TRBJ2-1, with a possible D match to TRBD2 (6 bases). V lost 8 bases to trimming and J lost 2 bases, with 10 bases between them. Germline loops: CDR1 SGHTA, CDR2 FQGNSA. The CDR3 sequence is 13 residues long. CDR3 in amino acids: CASSRGAYNEQFF. DNA for the CDR3: TGTGCCAGCTCTCGCGGGGCCTACAATGAGCAGTTCTTC.

The chain joins TRBV5-1 to TRBJ1-3; possible D gene TRBD1, 5 bases. The CDR3 contains 14 residues. The germline V gene encodes CDR1 SGHRS and CDR2 YFSETQ. Trimming took 0 bases from V and 4 from J, leaving 8 bases between them. CDR3 nucleotides: TGCGCCAGCAGCTTGGATGGGGCAGGAAACACCATATATTTT. As protein: CASSLDGAGNTIYF.

The sample holds one count of this clone. The chain couples TRBV6-2 or TRBV6-3 to TRBJ1-5; D gene ambiguous. CDR1 and CDR2 from the germline V gene are MNHEY and SVGEGT. CDR3 length equals 13 residues. V was shortened by 2 bases and J by 3 bases, with 5 bases between the two germline ends. CDR3 residues: CASSYSLNQPQHF. In nucleotides, the CDR3 is TGTGCCAGCAGTTACAGCCTCAATCAGCCCCAGCATTTT.

The chain is built from TRBV18 and TRBJ1-2, with 11 bases fitting TRBD1. Trimming cost V 3 bases and J 8 bases; bases outside gene matches: 8. CDR1 KGHSH and CDR2 LQKENI come from the germline V gene. The length of the CDR3 is 15 residues. CDR3 in amino acids: CASSPSGQGVRGYTF. As DNA, the CDR3 is TGTGCCAGCTCACCCTCGGGACAGGGGGTGAGGGGCTACACCTTC.

J is TRBJ2-1 and V is TRBV4-1; D is unresolved. CDR1 and CDR2 from the germline V gene are MGHRA and YSYEKL. V was trimmed by 2 bases and J by 5 bases, leaving 10 bases between them. The CDR3 consists of 14 residues. CDR3 sequence (DNA): TGCGCCAGCAGCCAACCCCTGCGAGACAATGAGCAGTTCTTC. This codes for CASSQPLRDNEQFF.

This chain connects TRBV18 to TRBJ2-5, with TRBD2 identical over 12 bases. Germline V gene sequence: CDR1 KGHSH, CDR2 LQKENI. The CDR3 length is 16 residues. Losses at the gene ends were 3 bases for V and 5 bases for J; bases not matched to a gene: 7. DNA for the CDR3: TGTGCCAGCTCACCCGGACTAGCGGGACAATCGGAGACCCAGTACTTC. It translates to CASSPGLAGQSETQYF.

This clone was observed once. V is TRBV9 and J is TRBJ1-2; the D is unclear. The germline V gene encodes CDR1 SGDLS and CDR2 YYNGEE. The CDR3 covers 14 residues. The V end was cut by 0 bases, the J end by 4 bases, with 10 bases between. The CDR3 is CASSVVGRGYGYTF. In DNA, the CDR3 is TGTGCCAGCAGCGTAGTAGGAAGAGGCTATGGCTACACCTTC.

The J gene is TRBJ2-3, the V gene TRBV7-9, with D possibly being TRBD1 (5 bases). The length of the CDR3 is 16 residues. Trimming took 0 bases from V and 2 from J, leaving 12 bases between them. Germline V CDR1 and CDR2: SEHNR, FQNEAQ (reference sequence). The CDR3 spells CASSLALQGLTDTQYF. The DNA for the CDR3 is TGTGCCAGCAGCTTAGCGCTGCAGGGCCTCACAGATACGCAGTATTTT.

This clone was recorded once. Other DNA sequences of this sample code for an identical CDR3. The V call is TRBV11-2, the J call TRBJ2-7; 7 bases agree with TRBD1. This CDR3 has 14 residues. V trimming: 1 base; J trimming: 4 bases; junction bases outside the gene matches: 4. From germline, CDR1 is SGHAT and CDR2 FQNNGV. The CDR3 here is CASSLVDRVYEQYF. The CDR3 nucleotides read TGTGCCAGCAGCTTAGTAGACAGGGTTTACGAGCAGTACTTC.

The chain uses TRBV11-2 and TRBJ2-7; TRBD1 might be the D (6 bases). Per the germline V gene, CDR1 is SGHAT and CDR2 is FQNNGV. Between the trimmed V and J ends, which lost 5 bases and 2 bases, there was a span of 16 bases. This CDR3 spans 15 amino acids. CDR3 in amino acids: CASSPFSQGPYEQYF. The DNA of the CDR3 is TGTGCCAGCAGCCCATTCTCCCAGGGGCCCTACGAGCAGTACTTC.

This clone was observed a single time. The chain employs TRBV19 and TRBJ2-2, with 10 bases that match TRBD2. The CDR3 covers 15 residues. Germline CDR1 reads LNHDA; CDR2 reads SQIVND (reference sequence). V gave up 3 bases and J gave up 5 bases; unmatched junction bases: 3. The CDR3 DNA sequence: TGTGCCAGTAGTATCCTGACTAGCGGGACCGGGGAGCTGTTTTTT. This gives the protein CASSILTSGTGELFF.

This chain uses TRBV5-8 with TRBJ2-2; D is perhaps TRBD1 (5 bases). CDR1 and CDR2 (germline): SGHTS, YDEGEE. Trimming shortened V by 4 bases and J by 0 bases, and 10 bases separated the two germline ends. The CDR3 is 15 residues long. The CDR3 DNA is TGTGCCAGCAGCCCAGGGTTTTCGAACACCGGGGAGCTGTTTTTT. Protein: CASSPGFSNTGELFF.

The V and J genes are TRBV27 and TRBJ2-7, with 11 bases identical to TRBD2. Germline assignment: CDR1 MNHEY and CDR2 SMNVEV (reference sequence). The CDR3 runs to 14 residues. Trimming at V came to 4 bases and at J to 2 bases, leaving 1 base not matched to a gene. In DNA, the CDR3 is TGTGCCAGCAGTTCACTAGCGGGAGCCTACGAGCAGTACTTC. Amino acids: CASSSLAGAYEQYF.

The chain employs TRBV3-1 (or the pseudogene TRBV3-2) and TRBJ2-7; D unclear. From germline, CDR1 is LGHDT and CDR2 YNNKEL (reference sequence). Trimming took off 1 base at V and 3 bases at J, with 7 bases between the two ends. The CDR3 contains 13 residues. In DNA, the CDR3 is TGTGCCAGCAGCCAAGCCCAGATCTACGAGCAGTACTTC. The encoded protein is CASSQAQIYEQYF.

The CDR3 protein is CSVSGDRDANQPQHF. In DNA form, the CDR3 reads TGCAGCGTCAGCGGAGACAGGGACGCAAATCAGCCCCAGCATTTT. The V and J genes are TRBV29-1 and TRBJ1-5; 7 nucleotides agree with TRBD1. Germline values: CDR1 SQVTM, CDR2 ANQGSEA. The CDR3 consists of 15 residues. With V trimmed by 6 bases and J by 4 bases, 12 bases remained unmatched.

The rearrangement uses TRBV11-2 and TRBJ2-1; D gene unclear. Deletions cut 0 bases from V and 7 bases from J, with 4 bases between. This CDR3 has 12 amino acids. Germline lookup yields CDR1 SGHAT and CDR2 FQNNGV. The CDR3 region has the DNA TGTGCCAGCAGCTTAGATCGGAATGAGCAGTTCTTC. Translated: CASSLDRNEQFF.

The CDR3 coding sequence is TGTGCCAGCAGATATAACTATGGCTACACCTTC. It yields the protein CASRYNYGYTF. J is TRBJ1-2 and V is TRBV6-5; D unresolved. Trimming left V 6 bases short and J 1 base short, with 3 bases between. Germline CDR1 reads MNHEY; CDR2 reads SVGAGI. The CDR3 has 11 amino acids.

In nucleotides, the CDR3 is TGTGCCAGCTCACCACCTAGCGCGGGAAGAAACAATGAGCAGTTCTTC. This gives the protein CASSPPSAGRNNEQFF. The V call is TRBV18, the J call TRBJ2-1; tentatively, D is TRBD2 (6 bases). This CDR3 comprises 16 residues. Germline CDR1 and CDR2: KGHSH and LQKENI. The V end was cut by 0 bases, the J end by 5 bases, with 14 bases between.

The chain uses TRBV27 and TRBJ2-7; 8 nucleotides align to TRBD1. Unmatched junction bases numbered 11, after V lost 7 bases and J lost 3 bases. The CDR3 spans 15 residues. Germline CDR1 and CDR2: MNHEY and SMNVEV (reference sequence). The CDR3 sequence: CASKTDRGTYYEQYF. The CDR3 DNA sequence: TGTGCCAGCAAGACCGACAGGGGTACTTACTACGAGCAGTACTTC.

DNA of the CDR3: TGCGCCAGCAGTCAAGATGGGCTAATCAGCGAAGCTTTCTTT. Protein: CASSQDGLISEAFF. The rearrangement links TRBV23-1 to TRBJ1-1; D is unresolved. TRBV23-1 is an ORF for which the function is uncertain. There are 14 residues in the CDR3. V lost 2 bases and J lost 8, with 15 bases in between.

The genes are TRBV7-2 and TRBJ1-1, with D tentatively TRBD1 (5 bases). The CDR3 totals 14 residues. The V and J ends lost 5 bases and 0 bases respectively, with 10 bases between them. From germline, CDR1 is SGHTA and CDR2 FQGNSA. CDR3 coding DNA: TGTGCCAGCAGCGTCGACAGCATGAACACTGAAGCTTTCTTT. Its protein is CASSVDSMNTEAFF.